The T cell receptor beta chain described here comes from a study of blood T cell dynamics during melanoma immunotherapy. Time point reported: pre-treatment baseline. One draw preceded checkpoint blockade; another followed its first cycle at week 3. The length of the CDR3 is 16 residues. Germline CDR1 SGHDT, CDR2 YYEEEE. V lost 2 bases, J lost 5 bases, and 16 bases lay in between. This table comes from immunoSEQ multiplex PCR, and its TCRdb copy is limited to in-frame clones, with some not included. The sample records around 13,000 clones, 86% being singletons. This sequence originates from a human donor with melanoma. V and J are TRBV5-6 and TRBJ2-2; maybe TRBD2 (5 bases). Sequenced here: blood, sampled from a patient treated with checkpoint blockade. CDR3 protein: CASSFQDLRKTGELFF. CDR3 bases: TGTGCCAGCAGCTTCCAGGACTTGAGAAAAACCGGGGAGCTGTTTTTT. Full variable domain (outside the CDR3, taken from reference TRBV5-6 and TRBJ2-2): DAGVTQSPTHLIKTRGQQVTLRCSPKSGHDTVSWYQQALGQGPQFIFQYYEEEERQRGNFPDRFSGHQFPNYSSELNVNALLLGDSALYLCASSFQDLRKTGELFFGEGSRLTVL.